Sequencing of this TCR beta chain was carried out in a study of blood T cell repertoires in COVID-19. This clone was recorded once. TCRdb's copy holds only in-frame clones and misses some; the assay was immunoSEQ multiplex PCR. This table has a few hundred thousand clones, about 85% appearing once. Germline V gene data show CDR1 as SQVTM and CDR2 as ANQGSEA. J gave up 8 bases and V 3 bases, and 8 bases lay outside the gene matches. The CDR3 covers 13 residues. The chain uses TRBV29-1 and TRBJ1-2; TRBD1 matches at 8 bases. The sequencing sample was made of PBMCs or T cells enriched from blood (not recorded which). This clonotype was obtained from a woman between 50 and 59 years old who had been exposed to COVID-19. CDR3 sequence reads: CSVEAGTGKGYTF. For the CDR3, the DNA is TGCAGCGTTGAGGCCGGGACAGGAAAGGGCTACACCTTC.